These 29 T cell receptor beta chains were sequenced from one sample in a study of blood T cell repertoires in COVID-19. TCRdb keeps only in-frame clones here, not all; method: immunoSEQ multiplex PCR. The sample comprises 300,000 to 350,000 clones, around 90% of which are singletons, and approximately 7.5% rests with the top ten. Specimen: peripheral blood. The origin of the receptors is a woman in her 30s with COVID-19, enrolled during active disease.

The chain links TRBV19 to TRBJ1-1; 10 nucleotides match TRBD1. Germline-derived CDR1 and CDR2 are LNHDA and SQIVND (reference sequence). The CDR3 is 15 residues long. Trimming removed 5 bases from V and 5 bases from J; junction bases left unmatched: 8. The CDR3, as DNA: TGTGCCAGTAGTGTGGGGGGACAGGGGTTAACTGAAGCTTTCTTT. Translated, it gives CASSVGGQGLTEAFF.

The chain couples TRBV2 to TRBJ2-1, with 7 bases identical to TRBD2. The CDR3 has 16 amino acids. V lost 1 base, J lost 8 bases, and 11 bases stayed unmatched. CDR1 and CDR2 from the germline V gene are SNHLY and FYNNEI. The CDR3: CASSEGGRAGKHEQFF. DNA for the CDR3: TGTGCCAGCAGTGAAGGGGGGAGGGCAGGAAAGCATGAGCAGTTCTTC.

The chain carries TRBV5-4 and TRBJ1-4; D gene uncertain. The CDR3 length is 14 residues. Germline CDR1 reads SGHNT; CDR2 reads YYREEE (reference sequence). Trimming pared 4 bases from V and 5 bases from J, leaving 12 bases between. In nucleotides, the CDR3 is TGTGCCAGCAGCCCATCAGGCTCAAATGAAAAACTGTTTTTT. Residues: CASSPSGSNEKLFF.

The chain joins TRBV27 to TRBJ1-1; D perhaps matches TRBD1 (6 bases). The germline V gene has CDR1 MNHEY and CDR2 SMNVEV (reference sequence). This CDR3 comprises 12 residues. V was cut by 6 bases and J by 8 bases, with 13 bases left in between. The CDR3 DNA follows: TGTGCCAGCAGACAGCTGGGGGCCGAAGCTTTCTTT. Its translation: CASRQLGAEAFF.

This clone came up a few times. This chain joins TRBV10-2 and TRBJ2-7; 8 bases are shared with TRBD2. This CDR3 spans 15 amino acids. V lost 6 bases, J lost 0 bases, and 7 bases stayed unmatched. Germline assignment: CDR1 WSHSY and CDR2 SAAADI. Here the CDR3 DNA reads TGCGCCAGCAGCCAGACTAGCGACAGCTCCTACGAGCAGTACTTC. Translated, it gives CASSQTSDSSYEQYF.

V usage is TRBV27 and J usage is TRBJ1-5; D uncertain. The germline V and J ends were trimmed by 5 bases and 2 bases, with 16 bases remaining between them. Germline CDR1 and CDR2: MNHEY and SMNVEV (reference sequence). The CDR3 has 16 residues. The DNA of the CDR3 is TGTGCCAGCAGTCCACTCGCTGGGAGCGGCAATCAGCCCCAGCATTTT. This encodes CASSPLAGSGNQPQHF.

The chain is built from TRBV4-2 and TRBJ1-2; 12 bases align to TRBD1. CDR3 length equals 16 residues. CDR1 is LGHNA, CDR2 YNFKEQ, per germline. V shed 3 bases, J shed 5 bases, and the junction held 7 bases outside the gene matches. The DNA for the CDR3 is TGTGCCAGCAGCCAGGCCGGGACAGGGGGCGGGTATGGCTACACCTTC. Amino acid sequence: CASSQAGTGGGYGYTF.

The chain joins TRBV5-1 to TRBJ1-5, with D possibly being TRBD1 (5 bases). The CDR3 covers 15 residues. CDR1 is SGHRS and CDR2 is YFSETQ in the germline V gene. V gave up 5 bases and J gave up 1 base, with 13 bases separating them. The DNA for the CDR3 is TGCGCCAGCAGAGCGGGACCGGCGAGCAATCAGCCCCAGCATTTT. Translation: CASRAGPASNQPQHF. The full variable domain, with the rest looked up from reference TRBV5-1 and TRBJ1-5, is KAGVTQTPRYLIKTRGQQVTLSCSPISGHRSVSWYQQTPGQGLQFLFEYFSETQRNKGNFPGRFSGRQFSNSRSEMNVSTLELGDSALYLCASRAGPASNQPQHFGDGTRLSIL.

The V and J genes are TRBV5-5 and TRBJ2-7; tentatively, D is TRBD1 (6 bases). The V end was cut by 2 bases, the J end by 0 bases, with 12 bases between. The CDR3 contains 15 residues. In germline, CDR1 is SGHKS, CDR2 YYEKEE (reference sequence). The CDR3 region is CASSFRQAFSYEQYF. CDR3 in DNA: TGTGCCAGCAGCTTTAGACAGGCTTTCTCCTACGAGCAGTACTTC.

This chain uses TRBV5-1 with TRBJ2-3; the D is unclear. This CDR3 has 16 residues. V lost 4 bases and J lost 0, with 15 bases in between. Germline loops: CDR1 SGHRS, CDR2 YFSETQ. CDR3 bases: TGCGCCAGCAGCCCCGAAGGTCTGACTAGCACAGATACGCAGTATTTT. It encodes CASSPEGLTSTDTQYF.

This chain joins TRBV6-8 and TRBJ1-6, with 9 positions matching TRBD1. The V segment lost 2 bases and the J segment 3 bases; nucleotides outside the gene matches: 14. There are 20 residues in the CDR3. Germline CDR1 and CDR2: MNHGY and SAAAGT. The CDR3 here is CASSYARQGVQSGYNSPLHF. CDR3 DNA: TGTGCCAGCAGTTACGCCCGACAGGGGGTCCAGTCGGGCTATAATTCACCCCTCCACTTT.

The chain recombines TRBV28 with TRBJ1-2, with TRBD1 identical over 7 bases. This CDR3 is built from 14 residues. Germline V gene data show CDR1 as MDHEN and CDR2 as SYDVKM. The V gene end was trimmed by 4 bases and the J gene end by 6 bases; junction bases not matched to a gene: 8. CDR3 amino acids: CASSSFDRVNGYTF. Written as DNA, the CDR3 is TGTGCCAGCAGTTCCTTCGACAGGGTTAATGGCTACACCTTC.

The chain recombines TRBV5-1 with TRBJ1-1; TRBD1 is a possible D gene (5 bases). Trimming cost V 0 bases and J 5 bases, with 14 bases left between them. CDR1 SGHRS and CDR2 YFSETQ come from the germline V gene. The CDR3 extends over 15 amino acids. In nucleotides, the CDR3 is TGCGCCAGCAGCTTGGCCTCGTTCAGGGAAACTGAAGCTTTCTTT. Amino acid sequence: CASSLASFRETEAFF.

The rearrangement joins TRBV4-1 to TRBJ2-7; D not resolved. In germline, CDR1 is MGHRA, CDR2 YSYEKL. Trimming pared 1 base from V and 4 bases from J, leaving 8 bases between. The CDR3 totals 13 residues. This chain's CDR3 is CASSQVMSYEQYF. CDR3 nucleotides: TGCGCCAGCAGCCAAGTGATGAGTTACGAGCAGTACTTC.

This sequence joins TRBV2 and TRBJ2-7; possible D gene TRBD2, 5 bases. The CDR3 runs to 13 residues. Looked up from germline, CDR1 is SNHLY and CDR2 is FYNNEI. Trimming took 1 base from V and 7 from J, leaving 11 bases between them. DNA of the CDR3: TGTGCCAGCAGTGAAGTCATAGCGCGGGAGCAGTACTTC. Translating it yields CASSEVIAREQYF.

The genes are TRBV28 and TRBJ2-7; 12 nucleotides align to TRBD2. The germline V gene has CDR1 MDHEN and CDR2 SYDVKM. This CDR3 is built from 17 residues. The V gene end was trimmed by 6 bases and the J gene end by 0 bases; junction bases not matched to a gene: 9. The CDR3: CASSPLGLAGFSYEQYF. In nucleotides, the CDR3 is TGTGCCAGCAGCCCACTCGGACTAGCGGGATTCTCCTACGAGCAGTACTTC.

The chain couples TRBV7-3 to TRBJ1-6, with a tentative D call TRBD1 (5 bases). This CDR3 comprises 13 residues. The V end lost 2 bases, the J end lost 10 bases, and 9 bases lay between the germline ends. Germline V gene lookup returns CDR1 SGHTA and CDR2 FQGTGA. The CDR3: CASSLGGRSPLHF. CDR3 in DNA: TGTGCCAGCAGCTTAGGGGGGAGGTCACCCCTCCACTTT.

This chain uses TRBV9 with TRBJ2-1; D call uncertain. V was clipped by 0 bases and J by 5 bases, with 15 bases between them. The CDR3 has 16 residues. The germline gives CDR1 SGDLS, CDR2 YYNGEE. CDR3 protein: CASSVGAKRWDNEQFF. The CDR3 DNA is TGTGCCAGCAGCGTAGGCGCTAAGCGATGGGACAATGAGCAGTTCTTC.

CDR3 sequence reads: CASSLGQTNQPQHF. CDR3 nucleotide sequence: TGTGCCAGCAGCTTGGGACAGACAAATCAGCCCCAGCATTTT. The chain recombines TRBV7-9 with TRBJ1-5; 7 nucleotides match TRBD1. The V gene end was trimmed by 3 bases and the J gene end by 4 bases; junction bases not matched to a gene: 3. CDR1 is SEHNR and CDR2 is FQNEAQ in the germline V gene (reference sequence). This CDR3 spans 14 amino acids.

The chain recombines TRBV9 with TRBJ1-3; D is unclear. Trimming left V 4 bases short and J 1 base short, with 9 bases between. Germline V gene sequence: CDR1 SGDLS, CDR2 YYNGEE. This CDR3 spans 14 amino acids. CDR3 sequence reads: CASSPSGSGNTIYF. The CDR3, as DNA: TGTGCCAGCAGCCCCTCGGGTTCTGGAAACACCATATATTTT.

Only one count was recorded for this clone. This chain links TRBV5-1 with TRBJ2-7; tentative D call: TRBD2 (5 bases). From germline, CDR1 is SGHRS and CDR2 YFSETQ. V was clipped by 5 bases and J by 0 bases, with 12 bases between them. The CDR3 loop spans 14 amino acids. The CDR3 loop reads CASSQGGSSYEQYF. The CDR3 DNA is TGCGCCAGCAGTCAAGGAGGCTCCTCCTACGAGCAGTACTTC.

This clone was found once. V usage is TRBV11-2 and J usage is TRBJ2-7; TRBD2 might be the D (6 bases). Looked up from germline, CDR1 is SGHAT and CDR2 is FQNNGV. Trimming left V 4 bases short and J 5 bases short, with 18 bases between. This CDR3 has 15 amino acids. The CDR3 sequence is CASSSTGLAENEQYF. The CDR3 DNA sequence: TGTGCCAGCAGCTCTACGGGACTGGCGGAAAACGAGCAGTACTTC.

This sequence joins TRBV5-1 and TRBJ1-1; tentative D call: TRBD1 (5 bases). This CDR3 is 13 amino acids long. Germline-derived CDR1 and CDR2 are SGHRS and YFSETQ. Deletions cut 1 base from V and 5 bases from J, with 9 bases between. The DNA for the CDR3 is TGCGCCAGCAGCTTGATCCCAGGGACTGAAGCTTTCTTT. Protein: CASSLIPGTEAFF.

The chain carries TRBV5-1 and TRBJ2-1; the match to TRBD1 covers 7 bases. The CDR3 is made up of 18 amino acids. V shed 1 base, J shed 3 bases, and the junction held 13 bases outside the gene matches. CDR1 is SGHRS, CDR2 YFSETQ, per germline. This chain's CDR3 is CASSLRVGGGQNYNEQFF. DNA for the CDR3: TGCGCCAGCAGCTTGCGGGTAGGTGGGGGACAGAACTACAATGAGCAGTTCTTC.

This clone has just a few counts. The CDR3 protein is CASSQERSGQFF. The CDR3, as DNA: TGTGCCAGCAGCCAAGAAAGATCGGGGCAGTTCTTC. V gene TRBV3-1 (or the pseudogene TRBV3-2) combines with J gene TRBJ2-1; D not resolved. The CDR3 runs 12 residues. Germline V gives CDR1 LGHDT, CDR2 YNNKEL (reference sequence). V was shortened by 0 bases and J by 12 bases, with 9 bases between the two germline ends.

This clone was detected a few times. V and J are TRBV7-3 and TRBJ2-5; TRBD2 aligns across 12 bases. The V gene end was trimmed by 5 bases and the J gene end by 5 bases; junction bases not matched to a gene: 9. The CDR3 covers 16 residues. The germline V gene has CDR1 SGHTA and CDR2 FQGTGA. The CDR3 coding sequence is TGTGCCAGCAGCCCCGGGACTAGCGGGTCTATGGAGACCCAGTACTTC. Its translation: CASSPGTSGSMETQYF.

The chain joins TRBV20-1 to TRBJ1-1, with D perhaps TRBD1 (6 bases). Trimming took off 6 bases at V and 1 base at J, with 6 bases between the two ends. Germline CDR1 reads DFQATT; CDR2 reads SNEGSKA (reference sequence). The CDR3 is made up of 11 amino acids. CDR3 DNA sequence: TGCAGTGCCAGGGGGAACACTGAAGCTTTCTTT. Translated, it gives CSARGNTEAFF.

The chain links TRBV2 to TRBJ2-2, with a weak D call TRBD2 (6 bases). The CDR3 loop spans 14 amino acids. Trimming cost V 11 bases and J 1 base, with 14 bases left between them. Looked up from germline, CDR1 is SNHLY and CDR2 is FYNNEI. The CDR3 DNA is TGTGCCTCTGACGGGACTGTGAACACCGGGGAGCTGTTTTTT. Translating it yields CASDGTVNTGELFF.

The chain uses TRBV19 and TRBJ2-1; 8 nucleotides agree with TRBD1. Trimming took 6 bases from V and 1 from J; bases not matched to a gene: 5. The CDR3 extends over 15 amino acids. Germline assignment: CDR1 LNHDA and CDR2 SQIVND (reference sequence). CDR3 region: CASSLDRASYNEQFF. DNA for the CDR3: TGTGCCAGTAGCCTGGACAGGGCTTCCTACAATGAGCAGTTCTTC.